Listed here are 23 T cell receptor beta chains from one sample, sequenced in a study of T cell changes during pregnancy in multiple sclerosis. Data came from immunoSEQ multiplex PCR; TCRdb stores just in-frame clones and leaves some out. Here the sample spans approximately 44,000 clones, about 90% being singletons. The starting material was CD4+ T cells from peripheral blood mononuclear cells, obtained in the third trimester of pregnancy. The receptors come from a female donor with multiple sclerosis, enrolled in a pregnancy study.

This chain joins TRBV5-4 and TRBJ1-1, with 8 bases fitting TRBD1. CDR1 SGHNT and CDR2 YYREEE come from the germline V gene (reference sequence). V trimming: 4 bases; J trimming: 3 bases; junction bases outside the gene matches: 8. The CDR3 is 15 amino acids. The CDR3 spells CASSPGQGGDTEAFF. Written as DNA, the CDR3 is TGTGCCAGCAGCCCTGGACAGGGCGGGGACACTGAAGCTTTCTTT.

The chain couples TRBV7-9 to TRBJ1-4; tentatively, D is TRBD1 (6 bases). From germline, CDR1 is SEHNR and CDR2 FQNEAQ (reference sequence). The CDR3 is made up of 15 amino acids. Trimming pared 5 bases from V and 5 bases from J, leaving 15 bases between. The CDR3 spells CASSVYRDKNEKLFF. The CDR3 nucleotides read TGTGCCAGCAGCGTCTACCGGGACAAGAATGAAAAACTGTTTTTT.

The J gene is TRBJ2-1, the V gene TRBV11-2; D is perhaps TRBD1 (5 bases). The CDR3 loop spans 12 amino acids. Trimming shortened V by 5 bases and J by 12 bases, and 14 bases separated the two germline ends. The germline gives CDR1 SGHAT, CDR2 FQNNGV. CDR3 sequence: CASSNQGFRQFF. The CDR3 coding sequence is TGTGCCAGCAGCAACCAGGGCTTTCGGCAGTTCTTC.

V and J are TRBV28 and TRBJ1-5, with a possible D match to TRBD1 (6 bases). The CDR3 covers 14 residues. CDR1 and CDR2 from the germline V gene are MDHEN and SYDVKM. V was shortened by 5 bases and J by 4 bases, with 12 bases between the two germline ends. In DNA form, the CDR3 reads TGTGCCAGCAGTCTGACAGGACCTAATCAGCCCCAGCATTTT. This gives the protein CASSLTGPNQPQHF.

This chain uses TRBV5-6 with TRBJ2-1, with D tentatively TRBD2 (5 bases). CDR3 length: 15 residues. The V and J ends lost 1 base and 10 bases respectively, with 18 bases between them. CDR1 is SGHDT and CDR2 is YYEEEE in the germline V gene. CDR3 nucleotides: TGTGCCAGCAGCTTGACGCTAGCCACGGCTCCAGAGCAGTTCTTC. Its protein product is CASSLTLATAPEQFF.

CDR3 DNA: TGTGCCAGCACCCAGGACTCGGCAAGATATGGCTACACCTTC. It specifies CASTQDSARYGYTF. V gene TRBV7-2 combines with J gene TRBJ1-2; D unclear. The CDR3 totals 14 residues. Germline V lookup: CDR1 SGHTA, CDR2 FQGNSA. V shed 7 bases and J shed 5 bases, with 17 bases lying between them.

The genes are TRBV6-5 and TRBJ1-1; 9 bases align to TRBD1. From germline, CDR1 is MNHEY and CDR2 SVGAGI. J was trimmed by 3 bases and V by 5 bases; bases with no gene match: 4. This CDR3 has 14 residues. This chain's CDR3 is CASSQGQGDTEAFF. CDR3 in DNA: TGTGCCAGCAGTCAGGGACAGGGAGACACTGAAGCTTTCTTT.

The rearrangement uses TRBV9 and TRBJ2-7; TRBD1 matches at 7 bases. Germline trimming cut 0 bases from V and 2 bases from J; bases unmatched to any gene: 5. Germline V gene data show CDR1 as SGDLS and CDR2 as YYNGEE. This CDR3 has 15 residues. Here the CDR3 DNA reads TGTGCCAGCAGCGTAGGACAGGGTCGCACCTACGAGCAGTACTTC. Translation gives CASSVGQGRTYEQYF.

The chain joins TRBV19 to TRBJ1-2; TRBD1 aligns across 7 bases. Germline CDR1 reads LNHDA; CDR2 reads SQIVND (reference sequence). The CDR3 extends over 13 amino acids. V gave up 8 bases and J gave up 6 bases; unmatched junction bases: 9. CDR3 protein: CASGTGTAHGYTF. The CDR3 DNA is TGTGCCAGTGGCACCGGGACAGCTCATGGCTACACCTTC.

The chain carries TRBV10-3 and TRBJ2-1; TRBD2 matches at 10 bases. The trim removed 5 bases at V and 2 bases at J, leaving 6 bases unmatched. Germline-derived CDR1 and CDR2 are ENHRY and SYGVKD. This CDR3 comprises 16 residues. CDR3 amino acids: CAISSSTSGPYNEQFF. CDR3 DNA: TGTGCCATCAGTTCTTCGACTAGCGGGCCCTACAATGAGCAGTTCTTC.

In this sample, this clone turned up once. The rearrangement uses TRBV7-9 and TRBJ2-4; weak D call: TRBD1 (6 bases). The V end lost 5 bases, the J end lost 7 bases, and 15 bases lay between the germline ends. The CDR3 extends over 14 amino acids. CDR1 SEHNR and CDR2 FQNEAQ come from the germline V gene (reference sequence). The CDR3 loop reads CASSTRTVENIQYF. The DNA of the CDR3 is TGTGCCAGCAGCACCAGGACAGTTGAGAACATTCAGTACTTC.

V and J are TRBV6-1 and TRBJ2-7, with 7 bases fitting TRBD2. V lost 4 bases to trimming and J lost 3 bases; unmatched junction nucleotides: 9. CDR1 is MNHNS, CDR2 SASEGT, per germline. The CDR3 is 15 residues long. The DNA for the CDR3 is TGTGCCAGCAGTGCAACAAGCGGGGTTCTCTACGAGCAGTACTTC. It translates to CASSATSGVLYEQYF.

The V and J genes are TRBV6-5 and TRBJ2-7, with 9 nucleotides matching TRBD1. This CDR3 spans 14 amino acids. V dropped 5 bases and J dropped 3; count of bases not matched to a gene: 5. Germline V gene lookup returns CDR1 MNHEY and CDR2 SVGAGI. CDR3 region: CASSKDRGRYEQYF. Here the CDR3 DNA reads TGTGCCAGCAGTAAGGACAGGGGACGCTACGAGCAGTACTTC.

Only one count was recorded for this clone. V gene TRBV19 combines with J gene TRBJ2-3, with 10 bases that match TRBD2. Germline lookup yields CDR1 LNHDA and CDR2 SQIVND (reference sequence). CDR3 length: 15 residues. Trimming removed 4 bases from V and 5 bases from J; junction bases left unmatched: 6. In nucleotides, the CDR3 is TGTGCCAGTAGTACTAGCGGGAGCGGTATAGATACGCAGTATTTT. Translating it yields CASSTSGSGIDTQYF.

The CDR3 region has the DNA TGTGCCAGCAGCTTTGAGGAGACCCAGTACTTC. It encodes CASSFEETQYF. The gene calls are TRBV5-4 and TRBJ2-5; D is unresolved. CDR3 length: 11 amino acids. Germline CDR1 and CDR2: SGHNT and YYREEE (reference sequence). The germline V and J ends were trimmed by 2 bases and 5 bases, with 4 bases remaining between them. The whole variable domain, remainder taken from reference TRBV5-4 and TRBJ2-5, is ETGVTQSPTHLIKTRGQQVTLRCSSQSGHNTVSWYQQALGQGPQFIFQYYREEENGRGNFPPRFSGLQFPNYSSELNVNALELDDSALYLCASSFEETQYFGPGTRLLVL.

The chain links TRBV5-1 to TRBJ2-5; no clear D gene. The ends were cut back, 1 base at V and 2 bases at J, with 12 bases in the middle. The CDR3 contains 15 residues. CDR1 is SGHRS and CDR2 is YFSETQ in the germline V gene. Written as DNA, the CDR3 is TGCGCCAGCAGCTTGAAGCTCTCTAGTCAAGAGACCCAGTACTTC. Protein product: CASSLKLSSQETQYF.

V gene TRBV27 combines with J gene TRBJ2-7; 12 nucleotides line up with TRBD2. V lost 7 bases and J lost 2; bases outside the gene matches: 3. This CDR3 spans 14 amino acids. The germline V gene has CDR1 MNHEY and CDR2 SMNVEV (reference sequence). CDR3: CASKGTSGPYEQYF. Written as DNA, the CDR3 is TGTGCCAGCAAAGGGACTAGCGGGCCCTACGAGCAGTACTTC.

The chain couples TRBV28 to TRBJ2-3; D might be TRBD2 (6 bases). The CDR3 sequence is 14 residues long. Trimming stripped 3 bases from V and 4 bases from J, with 11 bases between. Per germline, CDR1 MDHEN and CDR2 SYDVKM. DNA for the CDR3: TGTGCCAGCAGTTTCGCGGGATGGGCAGATACGCAGTATTTT. Translated: CASSFAGWADTQYF.

V usage is TRBV7-2 and J usage is TRBJ2-4; TRBD2 might be the D (5 bases). Germline loops: CDR1 SGHTA, CDR2 FQGNSA. CDR3 length equals 15 residues. Trimming left V 0 bases short and J 11 bases short, with 17 bases between. The CDR3 loop reads CASSLALVGERFQYF. CDR3 coding DNA: TGTGCCAGCAGCTTAGCGCTAGTGGGAGAGCGGTTTCAGTACTTC.

This chain joins TRBV15 and TRBJ2-1; D is possibly TRBD2 (5 bases). Between the trimmed V and J ends, which lost 1 base and 5 bases, there was a span of 9 bases. In germline, CDR1 is LNHNV, CDR2 YYDKDF (reference sequence). This CDR3 comprises 14 residues. CDR3 sequence (DNA): TGTGCCACCAGCAGAGGGACTCGCCACAATGAGCAGTTCTTC. Translated, it gives CATSRGTRHNEQFF.

The genes are TRBV18 and TRBJ2-2, with 7 bases matching TRBD1. CDR1 and CDR2 from the germline V gene are KGHSH and LQKENI. The J segment lost 4 bases and the V segment lost 2 bases, leaving 1 base of the junction unmatched. This CDR3 is 14 amino acids long. The CDR3 DNA reads TGTGCCAGCTCACCAGGGACAGTCACCGGGGAGCTGTTTTTT. It is translated as CASSPGTVTGELFF.

The chain combines TRBV4-3 with TRBJ1-2; 7 positions agree with TRBD1. Per germline, CDR1 LGHNA and CDR2 YSLEER. J lost 7 bases, V lost 0 bases, and 17 bases had no gene match. The CDR3 runs to 18 residues. The CDR3 loop reads CASSQDYNRGPFQGGYTF. CDR3 in DNA: TGCGCCAGCAGCCAAGATTACAACAGGGGACCTTTTCAGGGTGGCTACACCTTC.

The chain couples TRBV19 to TRBJ2-5, with 10 bases lining up with TRBD2. There are 15 residues in the CDR3. J was trimmed by 5 bases and V by 3 bases; bases with no gene match: 6. Germline values: CDR1 LNHDA, CDR2 SQIVND (reference sequence). The CDR3 spells CASSMASGSMETQYF. The CDR3 DNA sequence: TGTGCCAGTAGTATGGCTAGCGGGAGCATGGAGACCCAGTACTTC.